This T cell receptor beta chain derives from a study of sequential checkpoint blockade in melanoma. For the study at large: Patients were randomized 1:1 to nivolumab-then-ipilimumab or ipilimumab-then-nivolumab first-line. After both sequences, patients received maintenance nivolumab.

Documented treatment: randomized to nivolumab then ipilimumab (arm A) or the reverse (arm B). Patients had received no earlier DNA-damaging chemotherapy. Live CD3+CD8+ CD19− CD56− cells were sorted from PBMCs. Trimming left V 6 bases short and J 1 base short, with 12 bases between. The germline CDR1 and CDR2 sequences are LNHNV and YYDKDF (reference sequence). The CDR3 covers 15 residues. Profiled with immunoSEQ multiplex PCR; TCRdb holds only in-frame clones, not every one. Of around 11,000 clones in the sample, approximately 60% were seen once. This chain links TRBV15 with TRBJ1-4; D call uncertain. The specimen comprised CD8+ T cells sorted from blood (inferred from file names), sampled from a patient given nivolumab and ipilimumab in sequence. The sequence was collected from a human donor with melanoma. CDR3 DNA sequence: TGTGCCACCAGTCTCCAAGAGGGAACTAATGAAAAACTGTTTTTT. Translation: CATSLQEGTNEKLFF.